The present T cell receptor (beta chain) was sequenced within a study of T cell changes during pregnancy in multiple sclerosis. Profiling relied on immunoSEQ multiplex PCR, and the TCRdb table lists in-frame clones only, not all of them. The sample records about 83,000 clones, over 90% being singletons. The receptor comes from a female donor with multiple sclerosis, enrolled in a pregnancy study. The source was peripheral blood, collected in the second trimester of pregnancy.

The CDR3: CASSPSVGGEFF. The CDR3 DNA reads TGTGCCAGCAGCCCCTCCGTGGGGGGAGAGTTCTTC. The V gene is TRBV7-9, the J gene TRBJ2-1; D is perhaps TRBD2 (6 bases). V dropped 5 bases and J dropped 14 bases, with 16 bases sitting between them. The CDR3 has 12 residues. Germline V gene sequence: CDR1 SEHNR, CDR2 FQNEAQ (reference sequence).